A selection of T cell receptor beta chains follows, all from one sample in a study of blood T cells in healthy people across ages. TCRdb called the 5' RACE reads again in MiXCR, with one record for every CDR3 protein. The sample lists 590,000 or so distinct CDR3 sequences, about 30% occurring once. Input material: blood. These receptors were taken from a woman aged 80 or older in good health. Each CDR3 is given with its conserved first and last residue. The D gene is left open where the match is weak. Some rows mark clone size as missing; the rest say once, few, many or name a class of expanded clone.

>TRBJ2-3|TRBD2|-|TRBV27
TGTGCCAGCAGCCCACTAGCGGGGAACCCTCAGAATACGCAGTATTTT
CASSPLAGNPQNTQYF
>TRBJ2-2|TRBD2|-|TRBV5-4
TGTGCCAGCAGCCGCCCGACTAGCGGGGGGGAGAACACCGGGGAGCTGTTTTTT
CASSRPTSGGENTGELFF
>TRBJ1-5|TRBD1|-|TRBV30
TGTGCCTGGAGCGTTCCTCGACAGGGGAGGGATCAGCCCCAGCATTTT
CAWSVPRQGRDQPQHF
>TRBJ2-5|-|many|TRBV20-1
TGCAGTGCTAGAGGGATGGGGCAGCCCCAAGAGACCCAGTACTTC
CSARGMGQPQETQYF
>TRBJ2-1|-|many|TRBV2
TGTGCCAGCAGCCCCGACGTCAATGAGCAGTTCTTC
CASSPDVNEQFF
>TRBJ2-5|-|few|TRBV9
TGTGCCAGCAGCGCCGCCGAGGCAACAGTCGAGGAGCAGTACTTC
CASSAAEATVEEQYF
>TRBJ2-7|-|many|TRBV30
TGTGCCTGGAGTGACACTCCGGCGAACTACGAGCAGTACTTC
CAWSDTPANYEQYF
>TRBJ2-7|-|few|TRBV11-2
TGTGCCAGCAGCTTAGATATAGGGGAGCAGTACTTC
CASSLDIGEQYF
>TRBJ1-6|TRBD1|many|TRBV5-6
TGTGCCAGCAGCTGGGACAGGTTTAATTCACCCCTCCACTTT
CASSWDRFNSPLHF
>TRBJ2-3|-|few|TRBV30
TGTGCCTGGGGGGGAGATACGCAGTATTTT
CAWGGDTQYF
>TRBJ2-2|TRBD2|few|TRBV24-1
TGTGCCACCAGTGCAGAAGCGGGGGGCGGAAACACCGGGGAGCTGTTTTTT
CATSAEAGGGNTGELFF
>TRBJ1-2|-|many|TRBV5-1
TGCGCCAGCAGCTTCGCGCCAGCCTTATATGGCTACACCTTC
CASSFAPALYGYTF
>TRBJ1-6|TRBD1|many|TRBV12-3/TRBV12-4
TGTGCCAGCAGTTTAGGGGGACAGGGGGGTCTATCACCCCTCCACTTT
CASSLGGQGGLSPLHF
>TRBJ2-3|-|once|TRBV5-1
TGCGCCAGCAGCTTGGGCGGCACAAGAGATACGCAGTATTTT
CASSLGGTRDTQYF
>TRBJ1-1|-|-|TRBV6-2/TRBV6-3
TGTGCCAGCAGTTACCAATCCGACAGACTCACTTTTTTGAACACTGAAGCTTTCTTT
CASSYQSDRLTFLNTEAFF
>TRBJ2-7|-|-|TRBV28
TGTGCCGGCGGCGTAGCCTACAATGAGCAGTACTTC
CAGGVAYNEQYF
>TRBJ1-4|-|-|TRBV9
TGTGCCAGCAGCCCCCCGGGGTCAGCAACTAATGAAAAACTGTTTTTT
CASSPPGSATNEKLFF
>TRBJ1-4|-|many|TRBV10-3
TGTGCCATCAGGCCAGGGGCAGTTAATGAAAAACTGTTTTTT
CAIRPGAVNEKLFF
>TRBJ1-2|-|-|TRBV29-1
TGCAGCGTTGGCTCTGGTGAGCGTAGCTACACCTTC
CSVGSGERSYTF
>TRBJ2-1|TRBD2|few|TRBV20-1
TGCAGTGCTAGACGACCGGTGCGGGGGGGTCCCTACAATGAGCAGTTCTTC
CSARRPVRGGPYNEQFF
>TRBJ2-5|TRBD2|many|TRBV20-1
TGCAGTGCATTAGCGGGGGGGCCGTTGGAGACCCAGTACTTC
CSALAGGPLETQYF
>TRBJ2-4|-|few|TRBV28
TGTGCCAGTTTCCCGACAGGCGAGGGGGCCAAAAACATTCAGTACTTC
CASFPTGEGAKNIQYF
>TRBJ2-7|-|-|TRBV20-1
TGCAGTGCTAGAAACCGGGACGCAAACGTAATAGGGCAGTACTTC
CSARNRDANVIGQYF
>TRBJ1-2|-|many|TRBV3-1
TGTGCCAGCAGCCAAGGGGGTTGGGGTTTTGGCTACACCTTC
CASSQGGWGFGYTF
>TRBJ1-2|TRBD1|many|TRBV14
TGTGCCAGCAGCCAAGATCTGGACAGGGCCTATGGCTACACCTTC
CASSQDLDRAYGYTF
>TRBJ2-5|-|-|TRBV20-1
TGCAGTGCTAGCGATGGGGCCCAGCAAGAGACCCAGTACTTC
CSASDGAQQETQYF
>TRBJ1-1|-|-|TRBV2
TGTGCCAGCAATCAGGGGTCTGAAGCTTTCTTT
CASNQGSEAFF
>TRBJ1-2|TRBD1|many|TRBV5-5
TGTGCCAGCAGATCCGAGACAGGGAACTATGGCTACACCTTC
CASRSETGNYGYTF
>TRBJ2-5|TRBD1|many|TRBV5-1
TGCGCCAGCAGCTTGGCCCAACGACAGGGTATTGAGACCCAGTACTTC
CASSLAQRQGIETQYF
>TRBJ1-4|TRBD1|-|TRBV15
TGTGCCACCGCCGGGACAGCTAATGAAAAACTGTTTTTT
CATAGTANEKLFF
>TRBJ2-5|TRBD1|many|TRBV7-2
TGTGCCAGCAGCTCACGTGTAGGATGGATGTTGGCAGGGGGCTCGCGAGGGACCCAGTACTTC
CASSSRVGWMLAGGSRGTQYF
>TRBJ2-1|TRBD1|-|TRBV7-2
TGTGCCAGCAGCTTAGCGGGACAGGGCTCCCTCGAGCAGTTCTTC
CASSLAGQGSLEQFF
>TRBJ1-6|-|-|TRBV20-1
TGCAGTGCTAGATACCGAGGAGCAGGGTCAAATTCACCCCTCCACTTT
CSARYRGAGSNSPLHF
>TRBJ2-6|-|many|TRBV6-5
TGTGCCAGCAGTTACGGGTCATCTGGGGCCAACGTCCTGACTTTC
CASSYGSSGANVLTF
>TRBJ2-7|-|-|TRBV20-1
TGCAGTGCTAGGCCTATGGGGGCCAGCTCCTACGAGCAGTACTTC
CSARPMGASSYEQYF
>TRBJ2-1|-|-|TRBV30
TGTGCCTGGAGTCCGGGGAGCTCCTACAATGAGCGGTTCTTC
CAWSPGSSYNERFF
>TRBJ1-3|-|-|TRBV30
TGTGCCTGGGGAAGGGACACTATCTCTGGAAACACCATATATTTT
CAWGRDTISGNTIYF
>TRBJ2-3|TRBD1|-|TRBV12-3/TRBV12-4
TGTGCCAGCAGTTTGGCTCTGGGACAGGTGGAAACAGATACGCAGTATTTT
CASSLALGQVETDTQYF
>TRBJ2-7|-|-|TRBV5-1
TGCGCCAGCAGCTCGAAAGGGACATTCCCCTACGAGCAGTACTTC
CASSSKGTFPYEQYF
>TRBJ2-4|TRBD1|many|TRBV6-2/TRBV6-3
TGTGCCAGCCGCGACAGGGTCTACGACAAAAACATTCAGTACTTC
CASRDRVYDKNIQYF
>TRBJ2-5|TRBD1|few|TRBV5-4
TGTGCCAGCAGCTCGTGGACAGGGTGGGAGACCCAGTACTTC
CASSSWTGWETQYF
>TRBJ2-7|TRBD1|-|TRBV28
TGTGCCCTAGGGGGCAGGGGATTCTACGAGCAGTACTTC
CALGGRGFYEQYF
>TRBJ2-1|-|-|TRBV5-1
TGCGCCAGCAGCTACCCGTCGACAGGAGAGCAGTTCTTC
CASSYPSTGEQFF
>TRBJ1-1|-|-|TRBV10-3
TGTGCCATCAGTGATCCGTCTGGGGATAGGAACACTGAAGCTTTCTTT
CAISDPSGDRNTEAFF
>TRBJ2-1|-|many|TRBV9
TGTGCCAGCAGCGTAGAGTTTTTTGGGGGTGAGCAGTTCTTC
CASSVEFFGGEQFF
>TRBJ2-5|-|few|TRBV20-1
TGCAGTGCTAGAGACCCAACAGGGAACCAAGAGACCCAGTACTTC
CSARDPTGNQETQYF
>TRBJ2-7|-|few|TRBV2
TGTGCCAGCAAACAGGGCAGGCCCTACGAGCAGTACTTC
CASKQGRPYEQYF
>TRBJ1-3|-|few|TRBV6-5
TGTGCCAGCAGCCGCCCCCCGGGGGCTGGAAACACCATATATTTT
CASSRPPGAGNTIYF
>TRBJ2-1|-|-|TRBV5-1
TGCGCCAGCAGAGGGGGCGGGAGTGGTAATGAGCAGTTCTTC
CASRGGGSGNEQFF